A single sample gave rise to the 22 T cell receptor beta chains below, sequenced in a study of glioma-infiltrating T cells. TCR alpha and beta CDR3 regions were amplified from RNA using iRepertoire nested multiplex PCR. TCRdb fed the multiplex PCR reads into MiXCR, producing one record per CDR3 protein. The sample holds more than 300,000 distinct CDR3 sequences, roughly two fifths seen once. Sequenced: glioma tissue, nonneoplastic brain tissue, or PBMCs (not recorded which). The receptors originated from a human donor with low-grade glioma or glioblastoma, undergoing nonglioma brain surgery, or in good health (not recorded which).

The chain couples TRBV7-2 to TRBJ2-1, with 10 nucleotides matching TRBD2. Germline CDR1 and CDR2: SGHTA and FQGNSA. CDR3 length: 17 residues. V lost 5 bases and J lost 1; bases outside the gene matches: 8. In nucleotides, the CDR3 is TGTGCCAGCAGCCGTCGGACTAGCGGTTTTTCCTACAATGAGCAGTTCTTC. Its translation: CASSRRTSGFSYNEQFF.

The genes are TRBV4-3 and TRBJ2-3, with D uncertain. This CDR3 is 15 amino acids long. Trimming left V 5 bases short and J 0 bases short, with 12 bases between. Per the germline V gene, CDR1 is LGHNA and CDR2 is YSLEER. In nucleotides, the CDR3 is TGCGCCAGCAGCAAAAGGGTCGGGAGCACAGATACGCAGTATTTT. It yields the protein CASSKRVGSTDTQYF.

This clonotype was counted many times. This CDR3 reads CASSSLAGDYYEQYF. CDR3 bases: TGTGCCAGCAGTTCGCTAGCGGGAGACTACTACGAGCAGTACTTC. The chain is built from TRBV6-2 or TRBV6-3 and TRBJ2-7; 10 bases fit TRBD2. From germline, CDR1 is MNHEY and CDR2 SVGEGT. This CDR3 region has 15 residues. V trimming: 4 bases; J trimming: 3 bases; junction bases outside the gene matches: 6.

This clonotype has just a few counts. The chain links TRBV29-1 to TRBJ2-3; D may be TRBD2 (5 bases). CDR1 and CDR2 (germline): SQVTM, ANQGSEA. Trimming took 7 bases from V and 2 from J, leaving 19 bases between them. This CDR3 has 15 residues. DNA for the CDR3: TGCAGCGGTTCCACCGGACTTTTATTCACAGATACGCAGTATTTT. Its translation: CSGSTGLLFTDTQYF.

This clonotype was observed at least ten times. The V call is TRBV6-1, the J call TRBJ1-1; the match to TRBD1 covers 7 bases. In germline, CDR1 is MNHNS, CDR2 SASEGT. CDR3 length: 14 residues. The J segment lost 4 bases and the V segment lost 5 bases, leaving 7 bases of the junction unmatched. Written as DNA, the CDR3 is TGTGCCAGCAGTAGCAGGGGGATGGGCACTGAAGCTTTCTTT. Its protein is CASSSRGMGTEAFF.

Turning to this clonotype: The junction shows a germline mismatch at one end, possibly a read error. V usage is TRBV27 and J usage is TRBJ2-1; D is perhaps TRBD1 (6 bases). CDR1 and CDR2 from the germline V gene are MNHEY and SMNVEV (reference sequence). The CDR3 extends over 15 amino acids. The CDR3 here is CASGLRGTGDNEQFF. The CDR3 DNA follows: TGTGCCAGCGGTTTAAGGGGGACCGGGGACAATGAGCAGTTCTTC.

The chain links TRBV20-1 to TRBJ2-1; tentative D call: TRBD1 (5 bases). This CDR3 is built from 16 residues. Germline-derived CDR1 and CDR2 are DFQATT and SNEGSKA (reference sequence). With 3 bases removed from V and 7 bases from J, the gap between germline ends came to 22 bases. The CDR3 DNA is TGCAGTGCTAGGCCGCCCAAGAACCAGGGTTGGAATGAGCAGTTCTTC. This translates into CSARPPKNQGWNEQFF.

This clonotype came up many times. The chain combines TRBV6-2 or TRBV6-3 with TRBJ1-1, with TRBD1 matching over 10 bases. This CDR3 is built from 15 residues. V dropped 5 bases and J dropped 5; count of bases not matched to a gene: 8. Germline V gives CDR1 MNHEY, CDR2 SVGEGT. CDR3 nucleotides: TGTGCCAGCAGTGCTCCGGGACAGGGGAGGACTGAAGCTTTCTTT. Its translation is CASSAPGQGRTEAFF.

The gene calls are TRBV6-2 or TRBV6-3 and TRBJ2-3; D unclear. V was clipped by 0 bases and J by 11 bases, with 3 bases between them. This CDR3 has 10 residues. CDR1 MNHEY and CDR2 SVGEGT come from the germline V gene. The CDR3 reads CASSYSKQYF. CDR3 nucleotide sequence: TGTGCCAGCAGTTACTCAAAGCAGTATTTT.

This clonotype was detected only a few times. The V and J genes are TRBV20-1 and TRBJ2-5; D uncertain. The CDR3 sequence is 11 residues long. CDR1 and CDR2 (germline): DFQATT, SNEGSKA (reference sequence). CDR3 nucleotides: TGCAGCCTTGGAAAACAAGAGACCCAGTACTTC. This sequence encodes CSLGKQETQYF.

Worth noting for this clonotype: One base away lies a much larger clone, so this may be a sequencing read error. The chain has TRBV2 and TRBJ2-7; TRBD2 might be the D (5 bases). The CDR3 runs 13 residues. V lost 6 bases to trimming and J lost 3 bases, with 12 bases between them. Germline values: CDR1 SNHLY, CDR2 FYNNEI. The CDR3, as DNA: TGTGCCAGCAGAAGACGGGGAGTCTACGAGCAGTACTTC. This sequence encodes CASRRRGVYEQYF.

On this clonotype: This may come from a read error, since a much larger clone is one base off. The chain uses TRBV28 and TRBJ1-1; D remains unclear. Germline CDR1 MDHEN, CDR2 SYDVKM. The CDR3 is 15 amino acids. The CDR3 DNA is TGTGCCAGCAGTCCAAGCAGGTGGCATAACACTGAAGCTTCCTTT. Residues: CASSPSRWHNTEASF.

This clonotype was recorded only once. The genes are TRBV7-2 and TRBJ2-5, with D perhaps matching TRBD1 (6 bases). Germline V CDR1 and CDR2: SGHTA, FQGNSA. CDR3 length: 15 amino acids. V shed 6 bases and J shed 1 base, with 15 bases lying between them. CDR3 DNA sequence: TGTGCCAGCAGGCTCGGGACATTCGCCCAAGAGACCCAGTACTTC. Protein sequence: CASRLGTFAQETQYF.

The chain carries TRBV24-1 and TRBJ2-1; D may be TRBD1 (6 bases). Between the trimmed V and J ends, which lost 4 bases and 3 bases, there was a span of 21 bases. Germline lookup yields CDR1 KGHDR and CDR2 SFDVKD. The CDR3 is made up of 18 amino acids. The CDR3 protein is CATSDPSPQGAVYNEQFF. The CDR3 nucleotides are TGTGCCACCAGTGACCCGAGTCCACAGGGAGCGGTCTACAATGAGCAGTTCTTC.

The chain combines TRBV4-1 with TRBJ1-5, with 7 bases aligning to TRBD1. V trimming: 2 bases; J trimming: 2 bases; junction bases outside the gene matches: 9. Germline CDR1 reads MGHRA; CDR2 reads YSYEKL. The CDR3 consists of 17 residues. Here the CDR3 DNA reads TGCGCCAGCAGCCAACCCTACAGGGGCCGGGGCAATCAGCCCCAGCATTTT. It codes for CASSQPYRGRGNQPQHF.

This clonotype was seen repeatedly, ten times or more. The rearrangement joins TRBV6-1 to TRBJ1-1, with a possible D match to TRBD1 (6 bases). The germline V gene has CDR1 MNHNS and CDR2 SASEGT. The ends were cut back, 8 bases at V and 0 bases at J, with 10 bases in the middle. The CDR3 has 13 amino acids. This chain's CDR3 is CASLDRMNTEAFF. In nucleotides, the CDR3 is TGTGCCAGCCTGGACAGAATGAACACTGAAGCTTTCTTT.

This clonotype was counted only a few times. V gene TRBV20-1 combines with J gene TRBJ1-1; a weak D match, TRBD1 (6 bases). The CDR3 contains 13 residues. Germline V CDR1 and CDR2: DFQATT, SNEGSKA (reference sequence). V lost 5 bases to trimming and J lost 1 base, with 11 bases between them. CDR3 amino acids: CSASGVANTEAFF. The CDR3 coding sequence is TGCAGTGCTTCAGGGGTTGCGAACACTGAAGCTTTCTTT.

This clonotype has at least ten counts. J is TRBJ2-7 and V is TRBV6-1; TRBD2 is a possible D gene (6 bases). The CDR3 loop spans 13 amino acids. Trimming took 4 bases from V and 12 from J, leaving 19 bases between them. In germline, CDR1 is MNHNS, CDR2 SASEGT. CDR3: CASSARAGSLLYF. The CDR3, as DNA: TGTGCCAGCAGTGCCCGGGCCGGGAGTCTGCTGTACTTC.

This clonotype was observed a few times. The CDR3 bases are TGTGCCAGCAGTGCTAGCGGGAGTTTTGGTGATGAGCAGTTCTTC. Encoded protein: CASSASGSFGDEQFF. This chain connects TRBV5-4 to TRBJ2-1; TRBD2 matches at 10 bases. The germline V gene encodes CDR1 SGHNT and CDR2 YYREEE (reference sequence). The V gene end was trimmed by 5 bases and the J gene end by 8 bases; junction bases not matched to a gene: 10. CDR3 length: 15 residues.

As for this clonotype: Mismatch with germline at one junction end may stem from a read error. The chain uses TRBV24-1 and TRBJ1-1, with 7 bases that match TRBD1. The CDR3 totals 16 residues. Germline V gene lookup returns CDR1 KGHDR and CDR2 SFDVKD. The CDR3 DNA is TGTGCCACCAGTGATCCACGGGACAGACGAAACACTGAAGCTTCCTTT. The encoded protein is CATSDPRDRRNTEASF.

This clonotype was counted many times. V is TRBV20-1 and J is TRBJ2-7; D gene uncertain. Germline lookup yields CDR1 DFQATT and CDR2 SNEGSKA (reference sequence). CDR3 length equals 10 residues. Trimming cost V 1 base and J 7 bases, with 5 bases left between them. The CDR3, as DNA: TGCAGTGCTAGAGCCCAGGAGCAGTACTTC. This codes for CSARAQEQYF.

The chain employs TRBV7-2 and TRBJ2-5; D is tentatively TRBD1 or TRBD2 (5 bases each). V dropped 1 base and J dropped 7 bases, with 13 bases sitting between them. Germline CDR1 reads SGHTA; CDR2 reads FQGNSA. The length of the CDR3 is 14 residues. The CDR3 spells CASSLVPRGATQYF. The CDR3 DNA reads as TGTGCCAGCAGCTTAGTACCTAGGGGAGCGACCCAGTACTTC. The entire variable domain, with the rest obtained from reference TRBV7-2 and TRBJ2-5, is as follows: GAGVSQSPSNKVTEKGKDVELRCDPISGHTALYWYRQSLGQGLEFLIYFQGNSAPDKSGLPSDRFSAERTGGSVSTLTIQRTQQEDSAVYLCASSLVPRGATQYFGPGTRLLVL.